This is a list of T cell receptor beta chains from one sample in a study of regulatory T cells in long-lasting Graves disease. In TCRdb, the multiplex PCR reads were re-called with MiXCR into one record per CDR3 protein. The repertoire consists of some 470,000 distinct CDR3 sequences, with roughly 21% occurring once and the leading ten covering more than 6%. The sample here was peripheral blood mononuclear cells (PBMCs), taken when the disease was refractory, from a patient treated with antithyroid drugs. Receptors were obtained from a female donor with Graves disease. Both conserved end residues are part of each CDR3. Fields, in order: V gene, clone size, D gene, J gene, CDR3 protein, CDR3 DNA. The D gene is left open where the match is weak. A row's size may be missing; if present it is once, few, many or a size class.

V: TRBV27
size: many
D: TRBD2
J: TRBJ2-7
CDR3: CASSYLQGTIAGVGEQYF
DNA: TGTGCCAGCAGTTATCTCCAGGGGACCATAGCGGGAGTAGGGGAGCAGTACTTC

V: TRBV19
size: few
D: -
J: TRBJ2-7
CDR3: CASKKAGQLSYEQYF
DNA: TGTGCCAGTAAAAAGGCGGGACAACTCTCCTACGAGCAGTACTTC

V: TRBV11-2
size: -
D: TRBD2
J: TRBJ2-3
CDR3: CASSQDRAGGTTDTQYF
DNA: TGTGCCAGCAGCCAAGATCGAGCGGGAGGGACCACAGATACGCAGTATTTT

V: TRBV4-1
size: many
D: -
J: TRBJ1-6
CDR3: CASSQEGLNYSPLHF
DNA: TGCGCCAGCAGCCAGGAGGGCCTGAACTATTCACCCCTCCACTTT

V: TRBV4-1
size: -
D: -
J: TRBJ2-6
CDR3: CASSQSRPFTGANVLTF
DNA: TGCGCCAGCAGCCAATCAAGACCTTTTACTGGGGCCAACGTCCTGACTTTC

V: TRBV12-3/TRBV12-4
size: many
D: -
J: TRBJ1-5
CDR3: CASSLMGRSNQPQHF
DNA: TGTGCCAGCAGTTTAATGGGACGCAGTAATCAGCCCCAGCATTTT

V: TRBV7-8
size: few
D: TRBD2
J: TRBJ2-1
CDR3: CASSSGWRGYNEQFF
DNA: TGTGCCAGCAGCTCCGGCTGGCGGGGGTACAATGAGCAGTTCTTC

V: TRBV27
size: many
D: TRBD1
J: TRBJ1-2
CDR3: CASSPIDRGDYGYTF
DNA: TGTGCCAGCAGTCCGATCGACAGGGGTGACTATGGCTACACCTTC

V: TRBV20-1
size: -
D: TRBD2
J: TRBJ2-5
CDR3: CSARDRLAGVYGQYF
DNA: TGCAGTGCTAGAGATCGGCTAGCGGGAGTATACGGGCAGTACTTC

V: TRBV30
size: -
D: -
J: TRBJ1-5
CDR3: CAWSPAATTYSNQPQHF
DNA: TGTGCCTGGAGTCCGGCAGCAACAACCTATAGCAATCAGCCCCAGCATTTT

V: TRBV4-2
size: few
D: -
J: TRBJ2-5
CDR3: CASSQDVAETQYF
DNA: TGTGCCAGCAGCCAAGATGTCGCGGAGACCCAGTACTTC

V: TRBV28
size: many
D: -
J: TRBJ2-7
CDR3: CASSSGGHAYEQYF
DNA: TGTGCCAGCAGTTCGGGGGGCCATGCCTACGAGCAGTACTTC

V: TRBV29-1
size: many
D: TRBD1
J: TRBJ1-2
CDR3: CSVPTGLGYTF
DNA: TGCAGCGTCCCGACAGGGTTGGGCTACACCTTC

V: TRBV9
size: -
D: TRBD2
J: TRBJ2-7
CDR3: CASSVVSGNRSYEQYF
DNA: TGTGCCAGCAGCGTAGTCAGCGGGAACCGCTCCTACGAGCAGTACTTC

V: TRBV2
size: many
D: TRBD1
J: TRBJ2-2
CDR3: CASSRQGNTGELFF
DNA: TGTGCCAGCAGTCGACAGGGCAACACCGGGGAGCTGTTTTTT

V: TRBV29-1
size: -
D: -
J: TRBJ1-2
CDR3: CSVGTQGGYGYTF
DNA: TGCAGCGTTGGTACACAGGGAGGCTATGGCTACACCTTC

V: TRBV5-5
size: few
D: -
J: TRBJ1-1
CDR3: CASSLPGVTEAFF
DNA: TGTGCCAGCAGCTTGCCAGGGGTAACTGAAGCTTTCTTT

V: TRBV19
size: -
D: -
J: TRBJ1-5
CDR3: CASKYSNQPQHF
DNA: TGTGCCAGTAAATATAGCAATCAGCCCCAGCATTTT

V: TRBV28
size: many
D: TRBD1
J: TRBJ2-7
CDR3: CASTSTGSSYEQYF
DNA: TGTGCCAGCACCTCGACAGGGAGCTCCTACGAGCAGTACTTC

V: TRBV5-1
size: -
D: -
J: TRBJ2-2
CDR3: CASSLHDWANTGELFF
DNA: TGCGCCAGCAGCCTCCACGACTGGGCGAACACCGGGGAGCTGTTTTTT

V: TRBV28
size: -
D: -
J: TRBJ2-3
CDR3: CASSLFLTSTDTQYF
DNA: TGTGCCAGCAGTTTATTTCTCACTAGCACAGATACGCAGTATTTT

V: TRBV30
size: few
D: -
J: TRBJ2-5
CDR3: CAWSVRLETQYF
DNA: TGTGCCTGGAGTGTACGTTTAGAGACCCAGTACTTC

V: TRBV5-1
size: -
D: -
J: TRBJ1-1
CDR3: CASSLYQGTNTEAFF
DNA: TGCGCCAGCAGCTTGTACCAGGGGACGAACACTGAAGCTTTCTTT

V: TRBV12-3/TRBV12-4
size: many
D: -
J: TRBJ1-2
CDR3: CASSFGGAYGYTF
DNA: TGTGCCAGCAGTTTCGGAGGGGCGTATGGCTACACCTTC

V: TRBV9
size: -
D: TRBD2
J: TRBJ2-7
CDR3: CASSVGSGGKQYF
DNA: TGTGCCAGCAGCGTTGGGTCGGGAGGGAAGCAGTACTTC

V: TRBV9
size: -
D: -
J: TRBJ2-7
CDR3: CASSGGAREGDEQYF
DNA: TGTGCCAGCAGCGGGGGAGCCAGGGAGGGGGACGAGCAGTACTTC

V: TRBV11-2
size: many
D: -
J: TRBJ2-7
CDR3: CASSISDSFSYEQYF
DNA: TGTGCCAGCAGCATATCGGACAGTTTTTCCTACGAGCAGTACTTC

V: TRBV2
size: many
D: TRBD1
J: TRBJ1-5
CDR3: CASNGQGYNQPQHF
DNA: TGTGCCAGCAACGGACAGGGCTATAATCAGCCCCAGCATTTT

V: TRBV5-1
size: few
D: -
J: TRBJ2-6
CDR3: CASSLSYWAASGANVLTF
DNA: TGCGCCAGCAGCTTGTCATATTGGGCTGCCTCTGGGGCCAACGTCCTGACTTTC

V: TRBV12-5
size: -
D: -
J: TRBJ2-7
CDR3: CASGFRGSYEQYF
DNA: TGTGCTAGTGGTTTTCGAGGGAGCTACGAGCAGTACTTC

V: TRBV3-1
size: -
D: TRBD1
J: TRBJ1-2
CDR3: CASSPQGAYGYTF
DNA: TGTGCCAGCAGCCCACAGGGGGCATATGGCTACACCTTC

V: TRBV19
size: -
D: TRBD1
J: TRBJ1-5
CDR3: CASGQVSNQPQHF
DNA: TGTGCCAGTGGACAGGTTAGCAATCAGCCCCAGCATTTT

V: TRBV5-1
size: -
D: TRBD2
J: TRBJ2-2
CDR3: CASGELSGSWTGELFF
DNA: TGCGCCAGCGGGGAACTGAGCGGGAGTTGGACCGGGGAGCTGTTTTTT

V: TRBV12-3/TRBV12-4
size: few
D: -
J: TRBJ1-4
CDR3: CASRAGQGEEKLFF
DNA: TGTGCCAGCAGGGCGGGACAAGGAGAAGAAAAACTGTTTTTT

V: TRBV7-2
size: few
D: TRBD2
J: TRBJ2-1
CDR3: CASSPEASGKTYNEQFF
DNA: TGTGCCAGCAGCCCCGAGGCAAGCGGGAAAACCTACAATGAGCAGTTCTTC

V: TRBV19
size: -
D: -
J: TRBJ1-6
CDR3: CASSRRGYNSPLHF
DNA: TGTGCCAGTAGCCGCAGGGGCTATAATTCACCCCTCCACTTT

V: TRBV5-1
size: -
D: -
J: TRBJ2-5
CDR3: CASSLAGQEGTQYF
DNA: TGCGCCAGCAGCTTGGCTGGGCAAGAGGGGACCCAGTACTTC

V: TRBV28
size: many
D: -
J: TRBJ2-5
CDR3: CASSSNQAEQETQYF
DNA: TGTGCCAGCAGTTCGAATCAAGCGGAGCAAGAGACCCAGTACTTC

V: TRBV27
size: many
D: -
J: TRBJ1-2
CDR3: CASRTAAGGYTF
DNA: TGTGCCAGCAGGACAGCTGCGGGGGGCTACACCTTC

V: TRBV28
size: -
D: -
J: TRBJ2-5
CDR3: CASRAGTLQETQYF
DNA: TGTGCCAGCAGAGCTGGGACTCTCCAAGAGACCCAGTACTTC

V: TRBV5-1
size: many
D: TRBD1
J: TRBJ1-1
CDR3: CASSTGTGVTEAFF
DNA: TGCGCCAGCAGCACCGGGACAGGGGTCACTGAAGCTTTCTTT